These T cell receptor beta chains were read from a single sample in a study of tumor and adjacent non-tumor tissue in lung cancer. A single record per CDR3 protein comes from TCRdb applying MiXCR to the multiplex PCR reads. The sample has approximately 82,000 distinct CDR3 sequences, less than 85% seen once. What was sequenced was distant non-tumor lung tissue. Receptor source: a man in his 70s with non-small cell lung cancer. Each CDR3 is given with its conserved first and last residue. Fields, in order: clone size, D gene, V gene, J gene, CDR3 protein, CDR3 DNA. D genes are given only for firm matches. Part of the rows lack a size; the others show once, few, many or a class for expanded clones.

size: NA
D: NA
V: TRBV6-2/TRBV6-3
J: TRBJ2-3
CDR3: CSSSYQPRPQYF
DNA: TGTTCCAGCAGTTATCAACCCCGGCCCCAGTATTTT

size: NA
D: TRBD1
V: TRBV11-3
J: TRBJ1-1
CDR3: CASSFRDRTLNTEAYF
DNA: TGTGCGAGTAGCTTCCGGGACAGAACCCTGAACACTGAAGCATACTTT

size: NA
D: NA
V: TRBV10-3
J: TRBJ2-7
CDR3: CAISSGGATGQYF
DNA: TGTGCCATCAGCTCGGGCGGGGCGACGGGGCAGTATTTC

size: NA
D: NA
V: TRBV11-2
J: TRBJ1-4
CDR3: CASSLETECNERLFF
DNA: TGTGCCAGCAGCTTAGAAACAGAGTGTAATGAAAGACTGTTTTTT

size: once
D: TRBD2
V: TRBV12-5
J: TRBJ2-1
CDR3: CASGLYSSGASGNSYNEQFF
DNA: TGTGCTAGTGGTTTGTATTCCTCCGGGGCTAGCGGGAACTCCTACAATGAGCAGTTCTTC

size: few
D: TRBD2
V: TRBV4-1
J: TRBJ2-7
CDR3: CASSRKLAGEWDEQYF
DNA: TGCGCCAGCAGCAGGAAACTAGCGGGAGAGTGGGACGAGCAGTACTTC

size: once
D: NA
V: TRBV6-6
J: TRBJ1-2
CDR3: CASSSRQISRRYTF
DNA: TGTGCCAGCAGCTCTAGACAGATCTCAAGGCGCTACACCTTC

size: few
D: NA
V: TRBV11-2
J: TRBJ2-5
CDR3: CASTLDRGGEARYF
DNA: TGTGCCAGCACCTTAGATAGGGGCGGGGAGGCCCGGTACTTC

size: NA
D: TRBD1
V: TRBV29-1
J: TRBJ2-7
CDR3: CSDERTGTGNSDEQYF
DNA: TGCAGCGATGAGAGAACCGGGACAGGGAACTCCGACGAGCAGTATTTC

size: NA
D: NA
V: TRBV11-1
J: TRBJ2-1
CDR3: CASSSGVANVQSF
DNA: TGTGCCAGCAGCTCGGGAGTTGCCAATGTGCAGTCCTTC

size: NA
D: NA
V: TRBV6-2/TRBV6-3
J: TRBJ2-6
CDR3: CASCTGAKVLTF
DNA: TGTGCCAGCTGCACCGGGGCCAAGGTCCTGACTTTC

size: NA
D: TRBD1
V: TRBV4-3
J: TRBJ2-6
CDR3: CASSPSQGSGANVLIF
DNA: TGCGCCAGTAGCCCCTCACAGGGGTCTGGGGCCAACGTCCTGATTTTC

size: NA
D: NA
V: TRBV5-1
J: TRBJ1-3
CDR3: CASSIIEGGDTIYF
DNA: TGCGCCAGCAGCATTATAGAGGGGGGCGACACCATATATTTT

size: NA
D: NA
V: TRBV10-2
J: TRBJ1-2
CDR3: CASNESRDQSYGYTF
DNA: TGTGCCAGCAATGAGTCGAGGGATCAGAGCTATGGCTACACCTTC

size: NA
D: NA
V: TRBV12-3/TRBV12-4
J: TRBJ2-1
CDR3: CASRLAGGKEQFF
DNA: TGTGCCAGCAGATTAGCAGGAGGTAAAGAGCAGTTCTTC

size: NA
D: NA
V: TRBV11-2
J: TRBJ2-2
CDR3: CDSSLQRLGELFF
DNA: TGTGACAGCAGCTTACAGCGTCTAGGGGAGCTGTTTTTT

size: NA
D: TRBD2
V: TRBV6-5
J: TRBJ2-3
CDR3: CASSSRTGGGTATQYF
DNA: TGTGCCAGCAGTTCTCGAACGGGGGGAGGCACAGCTACGCAGTATTTT

size: NA
D: TRBD2
V: TRBV12-3/TRBV12-4
J: TRBJ2-3
CDR3: CASSTRLAGIRTDTHYF
DNA: TGTGCCAGCAGTACAAGACTAGCGGGGATCCGAACAGATACGCACTATTTT

size: NA
D: TRBD2
V: TRBV4-1
J: TRBJ2-7
CDR3: CASSRILAGEVDERYF
DNA: TGCGCCAGCAGCCGGATACTAGCGGGAGAGGTGGACGAGCGTTACTTC

size: NA
D: NA
V: TRBV12-3/TRBV12-4
J: TRBJ1-6
CDR3: CASSLGGRLNSPLQF
DNA: TGTGCCAGTAGTTTGGGGGGTCGTCTTAATTCACCCCTCCAGTTT

size: NA
D: TRBD2
V: TRBV6-6
J: TRBJ2-1
CDR3: CASSYSSGSRYYIEQFF
DNA: TGTGCCAGCAGTTACTCTAGCGGGAGTCGCTACTACATTGAGCAGTTCTTC

size: many
D: NA
V: TRBV28
J: TRBJ1-3
CDR3: CASSSGSWGNTIYF
DNA: TGTGCCAGCAGTTCAGGATCATGGGGAAACACCATATATTTT

size: NA
D: NA
V: TRBV29-1
J: TRBJ1-1
CDR3: CSVVAESHEAFF
DNA: TGCAGCGTTGTAGCGGAGAGTCATGAAGCTTTCTTT

size: NA
D: TRBD1
V: TRBV6-2/TRBV6-3
J: TRBJ2-7
CDR3: CASRTETGFNYWQYF
DNA: TGTGCCAGCAGAACTGAGACAGGGTTTAACTACTGGCAGTACTTC

size: NA
D: NA
V: TRBV4-1
J: TRBJ1-1
CDR3: CANSSGQLDTEAFF
DNA: TGCGCCAACAGCTCCGGACAGTTAGACACTGAAGCTTTCTTT

size: NA
D: NA
V: TRBV10-3
J: TRBJ1-6
CDR3: CAISESGLAPLHF
DNA: TGTGCCATCAGTGAGAGCGGGCTGGCACCCCTCCACTTT

size: NA
D: NA
V: TRBV11-2
J: TRBJ2-1
CDR3: CASGLQGVADEQFF
DNA: TGTGCCAGCGGCTTACAGGGAGTAGCAGATGAGCAGTTCTTC

size: few
D: TRBD1
V: TRBV5-1
J: TRBJ1-1
CDR3: CASSLVPQGANTEAFF
DNA: TGCGCCAGCAGCTTGGTACCGCAGGGGGCGAACACTGAAGCTTTCTTT

size: NA
D: TRBD1
V: TRBV20-1
J: TRBJ2-7
CDR3: CSASAQGSYEQYF
DNA: TGCAGTGCTAGTGCACAGGGGTCCTACGAGCAGTACTTC

size: NA
D: NA
V: TRBV11-3
J: TRBJ1-6
CDR3: CASRGSNSTLHF
DNA: TGTGCCAGCCGGGGAAGTAATTCAACTCTCCACTTT

size: many
D: TRBD2
V: TRBV5-6
J: TRBJ2-7
CDR3: CASSLGTSGVYEQYF
DNA: TGTGCCAGCAGCCTGGGGACTAGCGGGGTCTACGAGCAGTACTTC

size: NA
D: NA
V: TRBV4-1
J: TRBJ1-1
CDR3: CASGRDGRAEAFF
DNA: TGCGCCAGCGGCCGAGATGGACGGGCTGAAGCTTTCTTT

size: NA
D: TRBD2
V: TRBV6-5
J: TRBJ2-5
CDR3: CASSYQRGAQETQNF
DNA: TGTGCCAGCAGTTATCAGCGGGGGGCACAAGAGACCCAAAACTTC

size: NA
D: NA
V: TRBV29-1
J: TRBJ2-5
CDR3: CSAKPYLQTNQETHYF
DNA: TGCAGCGCCAAGCCCTACCTCCAGACAAATCAAGAGACCCATTACTTC

size: NA
D: NA
V: TRBV4-1
J: TRBJ1-5
CDR3: CVSSRGQLGDQPQHF
DNA: TGCGTCAGTAGTCGCGGACAGTTGGGGGATCAGCCTCAGCATTTT

size: NA
D: NA
V: TRBV20-1
J: TRBJ2-4
CDR3: CSAIKVTKNIQYF
DNA: TGCAGTGCTATCAAAGTAACCAAAAACATTCAGTACTTC

size: NA
D: TRBD1
V: TRBV6-1
J: TRBJ1-4
CDR3: CASIARGTGNEKLSF
DNA: TGTGCCAGCATTGCTCGCGGGACAGGAAATGAAAAACTGTCTTTT

size: many
D: TRBD2
V: TRBV4-1
J: TRBJ2-1
CDR3: CASRWTSGGANEQFF
DNA: TGCGCCAGCAGATGGACTAGCGGGGGGGCAAATGAGCAGTTCTTC

size: NA
D: TRBD1
V: TRBV11-2
J: TRBJ2-2
CDR3: CAISLVGTGVPGELLF
DNA: TGTGCCATCAGCTTAGTAGGCACAGGGGTTCCCGGGGAGTTGTTATTT

size: few
D: NA
V: TRBV29-1
J: TRBJ2-7
CDR3: CSVGASGMHKQYF
DNA: TGCAGTGTTGGGGCAAGTGGGATGCACAAGCAGTACTTC

size: NA
D: TRBD1
V: TRBV2
J: TRBJ2-7
CDR3: CASSRPGQGVSEQYF
DNA: TGTGCCAGCAGTAGACCGGGACAGGGGGTTTCCGAGCAGTACTTC

size: NA
D: TRBD2
V: TRBV6-2/TRBV6-3
J: TRBJ2-5
CDR3: CASSYFREGYQETQYF
DNA: TGTGCCAGCAGCTACTTCCGGGAGGGGTACCAAGAGACCCAGTACTTC

size: NA
D: NA
V: TRBV20-1
J: TRBJ1-1
CDR3: CSVNQEVKAFF
DNA: TGCAGTGTAAATCAAGAAGTGAAAGCTTTCTTT

size: once
D: TRBD2
V: TRBV4-3
J: TRBJ2-1
CDR3: CARSQEWTGGPYNEQFF
DNA: TGCGCCAGGAGCCAAGAATGGACGGGAGGGCCATACAATGAGCAGTTCTTC

size: NA
D: NA
V: TRBV5-4
J: TRBJ2-7
CDR3: CANSSWRYEQYF
DNA: TGTGCCAACAGCTCTTGGCGGTACGAGCAGTACTTC

size: NA
D: TRBD1
V: TRBV20-1
J: TRBJ1-6
CDR3: CSATNDRENSLLHF
DNA: TGCAGTGCCACTAACGACAGGGAAAATTCACTCCTCCACTTT

size: NA
D: NA
V: TRBV5-6
J: TRBJ1-5
CDR3: CASSLSWMLVGSPQHF
DNA: TGTGCCAGCAGCTTGTCCTGGATGTTGGTCGGGTCGCCCCAGCATTTT

size: many
D: NA
V: TRBV10-3
J: TRBJ2-7
CDR3: CAIRGGHGNEQYF
DNA: TGTGCCATCCGTGGAGGCCACGGAAACGAGCAGTACTTC

size: once
D: NA
V: TRBV6-1
J: TRBJ2-7
CDR3: CASSTRTTISSYEQYF
DNA: TGTGCCAGCAGTACTAGGACCACTATAAGCTCCTACGAGCAGTACTTC

size: NA
D: NA
V: TRBV28
J: TRBJ2-1
CDR3: CASSLGAGPFPNEQLF
DNA: TGTGCCAGCAGTTTAGGGGCTGGGCCTTTCCCCAATGAGCAGCTATTC

size: NA
D: NA
V: TRBV6-5
J: TRBJ1-1
CDR3: CATSCTGKAEAFF
DNA: TGTGCAACCTCTTGCACAGGGAAAGCTGAAGCTTTCTTT

size: NA
D: TRBD2
V: TRBV6-5
J: TRBJ2-7
CDR3: CVTRPRTSGRLYEQYF
DNA: TGTGTCACCAGACCACGGACTAGCGGGAGACTCTACGAGCAGTACTTC

size: NA
D: NA
V: TRBV29-1
J: TRBJ2-5
CDR3: CNVADRFLEAQYF
DNA: TGCAATGTGGCCGACAGGTTCCTAGAGGCCCAGTACTTC

size: NA
D: TRBD1
V: TRBV20-1
J: TRBJ1-1
CDR3: CSARVTWTGPSTETFF
DNA: TGCAGTGCTAGAGTAACTTGGACAGGTCCTAGCACTGAAACTTTCTTT

size: NA
D: NA
V: TRBV28
J: TRBJ1-2
CDR3: CASSLRGAKYGYTF
DNA: TGCGCCAGCAGTTTACGGGGGGCTAAGTATGGCTACACCTTC